Reported below is one T cell receptor (beta chain). Its cognate antigen is unknown. This sample was included in a study of T cell responses to AZD1222 COVID-19 vaccine. Points from the study as a whole: Spike-specific TCR breadth and depth grew following two AZD1222 doses. Only after the peak T cell response were repertoires sampled. Within unmutated variant regions lay the reported targets of nearly half of spike-specific TCRs.

Using immunoSEQ multiplex PCR, the repertoire was profiled, and TCRdb retains in-frame clones only, with some absent. This sample has about 160,000 clones; 88% occur once, and the top ten carry roughly 4%. V was trimmed by 5 bases and J by 10 bases, leaving 17 bases between them. This CDR3 has 13 amino acids. Analysis merged second doses at about 4 or about 12 weeks. This chain links TRBV12-3 or TRBV12-4 with TRBJ1-1; no firm D call. Here the sequenced sample was peripheral blood, taken 28 days after the second AZD1222 dose. This receptor was obtained from an adult who received the AZD1222 COVID-19 vaccine. The DNA of the CDR3 is TGTGCCAGCAGTCCCGACGGGGTGGTCGGAGCTTTCTTT. Protein sequence: CASSPDGVVGAFF.